Listed below are T cell receptor beta chains from one sample, sequenced in a study of T-cell reconstitution after alpha-beta-depleted transplantation in children. TCRdb itself ran the PCR reads through MiXCR, one entry per CDR3 protein. Counted here are some 290,000 distinct CDR3 sequences, more than 9% occurring once; the ten biggest clones make up roughly a tenth. The sequencing here drew on PBMCs from the stem cell graft donor, taken from the stem cell graft. The source of these receptors is a human donor who donated a stem cell graft to a child with SCID. Both conserved end residues are part of each CDR3. The order of the fields is J gene, clone size, D gene, V gene, CDR3 protein, CDR3 DNA. A D gene is named only where the DNA matches it firmly. Expanded clones get a size class; other rows say once, few or many, or leave the size out.

J gene: TRBJ1-4
clone size: few
D gene: TRBD1
V gene: TRBV14
CDR3 protein: CASSLQGVKLFF
CDR3 DNA: TGTGCCAGCAGCCTACAGGGGGTAAAACTGTTTTTT

J gene: TRBJ2-5
clone size: many
D gene: .
V gene: TRBV7-2
CDR3 protein: CASSLAVGAQETQYF
CDR3 DNA: TGTGCCAGCAGCTTAGCCGTGGGAGCACAAGAGACCCAGTACTTC

J gene: TRBJ2-2
clone size: .
D gene: TRBD1
V gene: TRBV9
CDR3 protein: CASSVLQGAGTGELFF
CDR3 DNA: TGTGCCAGCAGCGTCCTACAGGGGGCCGGCACCGGGGAGCTGTTTTTT

J gene: TRBJ2-7
clone size: many
D gene: .
V gene: TRBV7-8
CDR3 protein: CASSLQTGAVDYEQYF
CDR3 DNA: TGTGCCAGCAGCCTTCAAACGGGGGCCGTCGACTACGAGCAGTACTTC

J gene: TRBJ2-1
clone size: .
D gene: .
V gene: TRBV5-1
CDR3 protein: CASSLGGDSTNEQFF
CDR3 DNA: TGCGCCAGCAGCCTGGGGGGGGACAGCACCAATGAGCAGTTCTTC

J gene: TRBJ2-3
clone size: .
D gene: .
V gene: TRBV7-6
CDR3 protein: CASSSFQGGTDTQYF
CDR3 DNA: TGTGCCAGCAGCTCTTTCCAGGGGGGGACAGATACGCAGTATTTT

J gene: TRBJ2-4
clone size: many
D gene: TRBD1
V gene: TRBV6-4
CDR3 protein: CASSATSGTGENIQYF
CDR3 DNA: TGTGCCAGCAGCGCTACCTCCGGGACAGGGGAAAACATTCAGTACTTC

J gene: TRBJ2-7
clone size: few
D gene: .
V gene: TRBV5-1
CDR3 protein: CASSLRDPYEQYF
CDR3 DNA: TGCGCCAGCAGCTTGAGGGACCCCTACGAGCAGTACTTC

J gene: TRBJ2-5
clone size: few
D gene: TRBD2
V gene: TRBV9
CDR3 protein: CASTSGGLYQETQYF
CDR3 DNA: TGTGCCTCTACTAGCGGGGGCCTGTACCAAGAGACCCAGTACTTC

J gene: TRBJ2-7
clone size: .
D gene: .
V gene: TRBV5-1
CDR3 protein: CASSLEAGNYEQYF
CDR3 DNA: TGCGCCAGCAGCTTGGAGGCAGGTAACTACGAGCAGTACTTC

J gene: TRBJ1-5
clone size: few
D gene: .
V gene: TRBV10-3
CDR3 protein: CAIGEPSNQPQHF
CDR3 DNA: TGTGCCATCGGGGAACCTAGCAATCAGCCCCAGCATTTT